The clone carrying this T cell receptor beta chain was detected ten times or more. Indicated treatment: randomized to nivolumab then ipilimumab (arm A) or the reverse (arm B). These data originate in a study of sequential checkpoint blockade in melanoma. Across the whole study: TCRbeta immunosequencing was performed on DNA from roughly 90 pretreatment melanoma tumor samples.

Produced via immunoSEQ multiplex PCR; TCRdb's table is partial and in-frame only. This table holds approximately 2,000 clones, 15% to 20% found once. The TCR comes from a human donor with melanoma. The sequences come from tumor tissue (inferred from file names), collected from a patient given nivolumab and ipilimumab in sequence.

Here the CDR3 reads CASRPLDRREDTQYF. In DNA, the CDR3 is TGTGCCAGCAGACCTCTGGACAGGAGGGAAGATACGCAGTATTTT. The rearrangement uses TRBV11-3 and TRBJ2-3; maybe TRBD1 (7 bases). CDR1 SGHNT and CDR2 YENEEA come from the germline V gene. The ends were cut back, 6 bases at V and 5 bases at J, with 18 bases in the middle. The CDR3 is made up of 15 amino acids.